This T cell receptor (beta chain) was profiled in a study of blood T cells in healthy people across ages. With a J-beta primer mix and a sample-barcoded 5' primer, a second PCR ran about 7 to 11 cycles. In TCRdb, the 5' RACE reads were re-called with MiXCR into one record per CDR3 protein. The repertoire holds about 680,000 distinct CDR3 sequences, with about 52% as singletons. This clonotype was found a few times. Sequencing was performed on blood. The clonotype originates from a woman between 55 and 75 years old in good health.

The CDR3 region has the DNA TGCGCCAGCAGCTTGGAACTAGCGGGAGTCGGAGCAGATACGCAGTATTTT. This translates into CASSLELAGVGADTQYF. The chain combines TRBV5-1 with TRBJ2-3; 11 positions match TRBD2. With V trimmed by 0 bases and J by 4 bases, 7 bases remained unmatched. Per germline, CDR1 SGHRS and CDR2 YFSETQ. The CDR3 extends over 17 amino acids.